The source of this TCR beta chain is a study of cytotoxic CD8 clonotypes in ibrutinib-treated CLL. Repertoires were generated with immunoSEQ multiplex PCR, while TCRdb's copy carries only in-frame clones and drops some. The sample includes 300,000 to 400,000 clones, 67% of them seen just once. V shed 6 bases and J shed 0 bases, with 5 bases lying between them. The CDR3 loop spans 12 amino acids. Germline V gene lookup returns CDR1 MGHDK and CDR2 SYGVNS. The chain is built from TRBV25-1 and TRBJ1-1; D gene uncertain. The sequencing here drew on PBMCs, taken after 36 months of ibrutinib treatment. This TCR derives from a human donor with chronic lymphocytic leukemia. CDR3 nucleotide sequence: TGTGCCAGCAGGGGCTTGAACACTGAAGCTTTCTTT. Residues: CASRGLNTEAFF.